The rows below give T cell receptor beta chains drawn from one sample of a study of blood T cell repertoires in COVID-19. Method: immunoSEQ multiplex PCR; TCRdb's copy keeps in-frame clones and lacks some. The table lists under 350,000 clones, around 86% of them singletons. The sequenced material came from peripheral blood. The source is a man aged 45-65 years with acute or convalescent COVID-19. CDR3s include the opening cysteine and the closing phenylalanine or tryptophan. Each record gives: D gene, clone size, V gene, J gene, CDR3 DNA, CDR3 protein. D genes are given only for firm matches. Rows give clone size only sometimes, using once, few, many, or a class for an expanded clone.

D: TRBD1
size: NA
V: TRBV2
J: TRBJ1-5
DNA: TGTGCCAGCAGTGGAGAAAACAGGGGGCAGCCCCAGCATTTT
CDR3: CASSGENRGQPQHF

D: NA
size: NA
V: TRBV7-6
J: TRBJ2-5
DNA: TGTGCCAGCAGCTTAGCGCGCGTGGAGACCCAGTACTTC
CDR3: CASSLARVETQYF

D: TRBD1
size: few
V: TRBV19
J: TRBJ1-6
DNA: TGTGCCAGTAGTGCCGCCAGGGGGCATTCACCCCTCCACTTT
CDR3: CASSAARGHSPLHF

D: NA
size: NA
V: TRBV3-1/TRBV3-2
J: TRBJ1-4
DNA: TGTGCCAGCAGCCCAGGGGTGGGGGTAGTGTTTTTT
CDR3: CASSPGVGVVFF

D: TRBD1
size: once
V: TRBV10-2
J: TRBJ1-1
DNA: TGCGCCAGCAGTGCGGTCAGGGGGCGAGCCCGACTGAACACTGAAGCTTTCTTT
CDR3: CASSAVRGRARLNTEAFF

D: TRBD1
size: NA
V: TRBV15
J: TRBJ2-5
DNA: TGTGCCACCAGCAGTGGGCTCCCTACAGGGGGTGGGGAGACCCAGTACTTC
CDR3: CATSSGLPTGGGETQYF

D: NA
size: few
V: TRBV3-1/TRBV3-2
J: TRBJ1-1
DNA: TGTGCCAGCAGCCGCCCGAGGGTGGGAGGCGGCGCTGAAGCTTTCTTT
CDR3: CASSRPRVGGGAEAFF

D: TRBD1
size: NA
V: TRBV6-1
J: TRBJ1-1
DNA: TGTGCCAGCAGTGAATGGGGACAGGGGGGCACTGAAGCTTTCTTT
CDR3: CASSEWGQGGTEAFF

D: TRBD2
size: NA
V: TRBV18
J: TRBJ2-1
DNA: TGTGCCAGCTCGATGGGACTAGCGGACCTCAATGAGCAGTTCTTC
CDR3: CASSMGLADLNEQFF

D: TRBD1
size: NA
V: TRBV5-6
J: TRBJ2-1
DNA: TGTGCCAGCAGCTTAGGACAGGCACTTGGGGTTATTCATGAGCAGTTCTTC
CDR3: CASSLGQALGVIHEQFF

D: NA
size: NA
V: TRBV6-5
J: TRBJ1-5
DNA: TGTGCCAGCAGTTACTCTGAGCACAATCAGCCCCAGCATTTT
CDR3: CASSYSEHNQPQHF

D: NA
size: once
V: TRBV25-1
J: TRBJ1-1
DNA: TGTGCCAGCACCCCGTCCCCTTCGAACACTGAAGCTTTCTTT
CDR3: CASTPSPSNTEAFF

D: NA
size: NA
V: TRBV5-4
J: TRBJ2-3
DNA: TGTGCCAGCAGCACCTATGGGACTTTTATAAACACAGATACGCAGTATTTT
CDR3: CASSTYGTFINTDTQYF

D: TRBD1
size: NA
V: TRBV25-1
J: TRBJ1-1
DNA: TGTGCCAGCAGTCAAGGGAGAACAGGGGAGGTAACTGAAGCTTTCTTT
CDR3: CASSQGRTGEVTEAFF

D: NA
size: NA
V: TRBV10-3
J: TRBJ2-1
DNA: TGTGCCCAATCCCCCGCGGGCAATGAGCAGTTCTTC
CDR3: CAQSPAGNEQFF

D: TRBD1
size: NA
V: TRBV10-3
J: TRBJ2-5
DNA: TGTGCCATCAGTGGAACAGGGGTCACCGAGACCCAGTACTTC
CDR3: CAISGTGVTETQYF

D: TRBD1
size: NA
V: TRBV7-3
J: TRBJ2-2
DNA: TGTGCCAGCAGCCCCACGGGACAGGGAATGGGCACCGGGGAGCTGTTTTTT
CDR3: CASSPTGQGMGTGELFF

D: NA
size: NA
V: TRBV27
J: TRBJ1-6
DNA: TGTGCCAGCAGTTTATCGTACGGGAGGATAGAGTCACCCCTCCACTTT
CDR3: CASSLSYGRIESPLHF

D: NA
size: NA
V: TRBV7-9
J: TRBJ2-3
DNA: TGTGCCAGCAGCTTAAGCGATACGCAGTATTTT
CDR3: CASSLSDTQYF

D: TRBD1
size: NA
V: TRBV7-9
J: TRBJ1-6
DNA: TGTGCCAGCAGCTCCACCCCGGGACAGGGAGGTTCACCCCTCCACTTT
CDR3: CASSSTPGQGGSPLHF

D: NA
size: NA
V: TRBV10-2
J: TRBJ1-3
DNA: TGCGCCAGCAGTAGTGGCAGCTCTGGAAACACCATATATTTT
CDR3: CASSSGSSGNTIYF

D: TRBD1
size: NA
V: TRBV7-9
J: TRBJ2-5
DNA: TGTGCCAGCAGCTCCGCGAACAGGGGGCGGTGGGAGACCCAGTACTTC
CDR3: CASSSANRGRWETQYF

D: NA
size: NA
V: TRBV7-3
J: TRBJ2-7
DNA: TGTGCCAGCAGCAGCGGGCCCTCGGAAGAGCAGTACTTC
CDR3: CASSSGPSEEQYF

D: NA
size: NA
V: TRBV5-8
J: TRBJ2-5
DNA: TGTGCCAGCAGCTCTTACCCCCAGGGTGGGGAGACCCAGTACTTC
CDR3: CASSSYPQGGETQYF

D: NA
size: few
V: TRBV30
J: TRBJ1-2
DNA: TGTGCCTGGAGTGTCGCGGGTGGCTACACCTTC
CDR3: CAWSVAGGYTF

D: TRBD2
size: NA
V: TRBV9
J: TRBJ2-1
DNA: TGTGCCAGCAGCGTAGGCCCAGCGGGGGGGTACAATGAGCAGTTCTTC
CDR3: CASSVGPAGGYNEQFF

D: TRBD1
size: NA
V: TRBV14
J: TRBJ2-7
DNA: TGTGCCAGCAGCCAATGGCCGGGACAGTTCTACGAGCAGTACTTC
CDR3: CASSQWPGQFYEQYF

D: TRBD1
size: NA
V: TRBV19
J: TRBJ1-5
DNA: TGTGCCAGTAGTATGGGACAGGGGCTGGGTCAGCCCCAGCATTTT
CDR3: CASSMGQGLGQPQHF

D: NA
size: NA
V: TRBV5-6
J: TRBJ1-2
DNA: TGTGCCAGCAGCTCCTACAGGGTTGGCTACACCTTC
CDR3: CASSSYRVGYTF

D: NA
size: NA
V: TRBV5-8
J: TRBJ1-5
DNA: TGTGCCAGCAGCCCCCAAAAGCAGAGACTCAATCAGCCCCAGCATTTT
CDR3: CASSPQKQRLNQPQHF

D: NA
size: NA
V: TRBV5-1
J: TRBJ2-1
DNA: TGCGCCAGCGGCCTGGTACCGAGCAATGAGCAGTTCTTC
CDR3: CASGLVPSNEQFF

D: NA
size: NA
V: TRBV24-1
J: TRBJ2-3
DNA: TGTGCCACCAGTGTAGGAGGGGGACAGCCAAACGAGGATACGCAGTATTTT
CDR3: CATSVGGGQPNEDTQYF

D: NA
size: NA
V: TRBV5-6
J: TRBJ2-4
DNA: TGTGCCAGCAGCTTTGGCTCGCAGGGGGGCATCCAGTACTTC
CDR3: CASSFGSQGGIQYF

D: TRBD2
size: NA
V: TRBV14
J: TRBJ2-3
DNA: TGTGCCAGCAGCCAAGTTTGGCGGGGGGGCACAGATACGCAGTATTTT
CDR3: CASSQVWRGGTDTQYF

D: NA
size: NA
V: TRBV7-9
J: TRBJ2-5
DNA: TGTGCCAGCAGCCAACTCGACTGGGAGGCGGAGACCCAGTACTTC
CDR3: CASSQLDWEAETQYF

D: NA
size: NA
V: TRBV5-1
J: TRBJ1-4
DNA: TGCGCCAGCAGCTTGGGGTTCCCGAGGGCGGGAGGAAAACTGTTTTTT
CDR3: CASSLGFPRAGGKLFF

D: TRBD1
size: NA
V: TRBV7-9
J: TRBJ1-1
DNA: TGTGCCAGCAGCTTAGCCGTAGGGGGCCCCACTGAAGCTTTCTTT
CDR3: CASSLAVGGPTEAFF

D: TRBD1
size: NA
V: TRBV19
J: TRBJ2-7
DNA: TGTGCCAGTAGTTACCCTCGGGACAGGGGCTACGAGCAGTACTTC
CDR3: CASSYPRDRGYEQYF

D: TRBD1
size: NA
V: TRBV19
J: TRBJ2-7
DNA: TGTGCCAGTAGTATAAGGACAGGGTCGATCTACGAGCAGTACTTC
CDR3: CASSIRTGSIYEQYF

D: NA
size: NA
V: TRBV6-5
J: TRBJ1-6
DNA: TGTGCCAGCAGTTCCACCGTCTATGATTCACCCCTCCACTTT
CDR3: CASSSTVYDSPLHF

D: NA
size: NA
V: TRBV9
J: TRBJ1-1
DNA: TGTGCCAGCAGCGAGGCGGGAAGGACTGTTGCTTTCTTT
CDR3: CASSEAGRTVAFF

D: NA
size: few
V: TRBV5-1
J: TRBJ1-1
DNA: TGCGCCAGCAGCTCCCGGGTGGCTACTGAAGCTTTCTTT
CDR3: CASSSRVATEAFF

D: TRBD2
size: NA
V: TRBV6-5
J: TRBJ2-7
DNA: TGTGCCAGCAGTTACTCAGGACTAGCGGGGATCTACGAGCAGTACTTC
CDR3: CASSYSGLAGIYEQYF

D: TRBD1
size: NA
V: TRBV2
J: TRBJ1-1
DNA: TGTGCCAGGGGACAGGGGGGAACTGAAGCTTTCTTT
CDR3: CARGQGGTEAFF

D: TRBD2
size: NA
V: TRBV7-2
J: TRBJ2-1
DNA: TGTGCCAGCAGCTGGCAACTAGGACTAGCGGGGGGGAATGAGCAGTTCTTC
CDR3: CASSWQLGLAGGNEQFF

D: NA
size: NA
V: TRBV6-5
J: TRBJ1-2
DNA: TGTGCCAGCAGTTACAGGGGCCGGAGGGACTATGGCTACACCTTC
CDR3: CASSYRGRRDYGYTF

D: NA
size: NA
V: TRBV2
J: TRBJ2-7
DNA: TGTGCCAGCAGTGAATGGGGGGCCTACGAGCAGTACTTC
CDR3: CASSEWGAYEQYF

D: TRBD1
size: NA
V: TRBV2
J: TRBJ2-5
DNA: TGTGCCAGCAAAGGGACAGGCCCTTCTCCCCAGTACTTC
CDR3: CASKGTGPSPQYF